The rows below give T cell receptor beta chains drawn from one sample of a study of T cells after yellow fever vaccination. TCRdb redid the calling of the 5' RACE reads with MiXCR, one entry per CDR3 protein. The data hold around 350,000 distinct CDR3 sequences, with over 5% observed a single time. This material consisted of PBMCs, taken 5 days after the yellow fever booster vaccination. These receptors all come from a young man who received the YFV17D yellow fever vaccine. CDR3s include the opening cysteine and the closing phenylalanine or tryptophan. D genes are given only for firm matches. The size of a clone is reported for some rows only, either as once, few or many, or as a class for expanded clones.

J | length | D | V | size | DNA | CDR3
TRBJ2-3 | 16 | TRBD2 | TRBV7-9 | - | TGTGCCACCCCCGGACTAGCGGGAGGGTCAGCAGATACGCAGTATTTT | CATPGLAGGSADTQYF
TRBJ2-5 | 13 | - | TRBV29-1 | many | TGCAGCGTTGGGCGGCCGGGCCAGGAGACCCAGTACTTC | CSVGRPGQETQYF
TRBJ1-5 | 12 | - | TRBV19 | few | TGTGCCACAGCGGAGCAGGGGCAGCCCCAGCATTTT | CATAEQGQPQHF
TRBJ2-2 | 17 | - | TRBV20-1 | many | TGCAGTGCTAGTAGAGTTAGCGGAACGTCGAACACCGGGGAGCTGTTTTTT | CSASRVSGTSNTGELFF
TRBJ1-1 | 10 | - | TRBV20-1 | many | TGCAGTGCTAGGAACACTGAAGCTTTCTTT | CSARNTEAFF
TRBJ1-1 | 17 | TRBD1 | TRBV5-1 | - | TGCGCCAGCAGCTTTTCATTGACAGGGGGGAGGAACACTGAAGCTTTCTTT | CASSFSLTGGRNTEAFF
TRBJ1-2 | 16 | - | TRBV5-6 | - | TGTGCCAGCAGCTTGCCCACCCGGCGAAGGGACTATGGCTACACCTTC | CASSLPTRRRDYGYTF
TRBJ1-1 | 14 | - | TRBV7-2 | many | TGTGCCAGCAGCGTGGTGGGGGCTGGCACTGAAGCTTTCTTT | CASSVVGAGTEAFF
TRBJ2-1 | 17 | TRBD2 | TRBV7-2 | - | TGTGCCAGCAGCCCCCCCGGGGGTAGCGGGAGGACGCATGAGCAGTTCTTC | CASSPPGGSGRTHEQFF
TRBJ1-2 | 12 | - | TRBV30 | few | TGTGCCTGGAGTGCGTCCCACTATGGCTACACCTTC | CAWSASHYGYTF
TRBJ2-6 | 15 | - | TRBV12-3/TRBV12-4 | many | TGTGCCAGCAGTTTCGGGAACTCTGGGGCCAACGTCCTGACTTTC | CASSFGNSGANVLTF
TRBJ2-7 | 13 | TRBD1 | TRBV7-2 | - | TGTGCCAGCAGCTCGACAGGGTTAGGGGAGCAGTACTTC | CASSSTGLGEQYF
TRBJ2-1 | 12 | - | TRBV28 | many | TGTGCCAGCAGTTTTGCGGACCAGTGGCAGTTCTTC | CASSFADQWQFF
TRBJ2-2 | 14 | - | TRBV9 | - | TGTGCCAGCAGCGTCGACAATAGTGGTGTCGGGCTGTTTTTT | CASSVDNSGVGLFF
TRBJ2-7 | 13 | - | TRBV2 | - | TGTGCCAGCAGCATTGGGGTTACCTACGAGCAGTACTTC | CASSIGVTYEQYF
TRBJ1-6 | 16 | - | TRBV7-8 | - | TGTGCCAGCAGCTCCCGGGCCTTACATACCGATTCACCCCTCCACTTT | CASSSRALHTDSPLHF
TRBJ1-2 | 13 | - | TRBV7-2 | - | TGTGCCAGCAGCATCGACAGGAACTATGGCTACACCTTC | CASSIDRNYGYTF
TRBJ2-1 | 15 | TRBD2 | TRBV20-1 | - | TGCAGTGCTTCCCTTCTAGCGGGAGGACCGGGGGGGCAGTTCTTC | CSASLLAGGPGGQFF
TRBJ2-1 | 12 | - | TRBV27 | many | TGTGCCAGCAGTTTTAGCGACAATGAGCAGTTCTTC | CASSFSDNEQFF
TRBJ2-7 | 15 | TRBD2 | TRBV6-1 | - | TGTGCCAGCAATAGCGGGAGACTAGCAGTGTACGAGCAGTACTTC | CASNSGRLAVYEQYF
TRBJ2-3 | 17 | TRBD1 | TRBV28 | - | TGTGCCAGCAGTTTATCGATCCAGGGGGCACTTGGAGATACGCAGTATTTT | CASSLSIQGALGDTQYF
TRBJ2-1 | 13 | - | TRBV7-2 | many | TGTGCCAGCAGCTTGAATTCTCGGTATCATCAGTTCTTC | CASSLNSRYHQFF
TRBJ2-3 | 12 | - | TRBV24-1 | many | TGTGCCACCAGTGAGCAGACAGATACGCAGTATTTT | CATSEQTDTQYF
TRBJ2-1 | 14 | TRBD2 | TRBV7-9 | - | TGTGCCAGCACCCATAGCGGGAGGGGCAATGAGCAGTTCTTC | CASTHSGRGNEQFF
TRBJ2-7 | 13 | - | TRBV10-3 | few | TGTGCCATCAGATCCTTGAACGGCTACGAGCAGTACTTC | CAIRSLNGYEQYF
TRBJ2-3 | 13 | TRBD1 | TRBV19 | few | TGTGCCAGTAAAGACAGGGCCACAGATACGCAGTATTTT | CASKDRATDTQYF
TRBJ1-6 | 15 | TRBD1 | TRBV4-2 | many | TGTGCCAGCAGCCAAGGGACAGGGTTTGATTCACCCCTCCACTTT | CASSQGTGFDSPLHF
TRBJ2-3 | 15 | TRBD1 | TRBV20-1 | few | TGCAGTGCTAGGCCCTCGGACAGGTTCCCAGATACGCAGTATTTT | CSARPSDRFPDTQYF
TRBJ2-7 | 15 | TRBD2 | TRBV9 | many | TGTGCCAGCAGCCCTGGGACTATCAGCTCCTACGAGCAGTACTTC | CASSPGTISSYEQYF
TRBJ2-5 | 16 | TRBD2 | TRBV10-3 | few | TGTGCCATCAGTGAGCCACTAGCGGGAGAGCAAGAGACCCAGTACTTC | CAISEPLAGEQETQYF
TRBJ1-2 | 17 | TRBD1 | TRBV7-3 | - | TGTGCCAGCAGCTTACAGCCTAGGGACAGGCTTAACTATGGCTACACCTTC | CASSLQPRDRLNYGYTF
TRBJ2-5 | 17 | TRBD2 | TRBV7-2 | many | TGTGCCAGCAGCTTATACTCCTCTAGCGCGGGGGTCGAGACCCAGTACTTC | CASSLYSSSAGVETQYF
TRBJ1-1 | 14 | - | TRBV28 | few | TGTGCCAGCAGTGCACAGGGCGGGGGTACTGAAGCTTTCTTT | CASSAQGGGTEAFF
TRBJ2-7 | 14 | TRBD2 | TRBV5-1 | - | TGCGCCAGCAGCCTAGCGGGAGGGCCGCGAGAGCAGTACTTC | CASSLAGGPREQYF
TRBJ2-1 | 13 | TRBD2 | TRBV20-1 | - | TGCAGTGCCCGACCACTAGCGGGAAGTGAGCAGTTCTTC | CSARPLAGSEQFF
TRBJ1-5 | 15 | - | TRBV19 | few | TGTGCCAGTAGTACTACCAGGGGATCTAATCAGCCCCAGCATTTT | CASSTTRGSNQPQHF
TRBJ2-6 | 18 | - | TRBV12-3/TRBV12-4 | - | TGTGCCAGCAGTCCGGGATCTTTTCTATATACTGGGGCCAACGTCCTGACTTTC | CASSPGSFLYTGANVLTF
TRBJ1-2 | 16 | - | TRBV5-5 | many | TGTGCCAGCAGCCGAAATCAGGGATCCCTTTTGGACGGCTACACCTTC | CASSRNQGSLLDGYTF
TRBJ2-5 | 14 | - | TRBV5-1 | many | TGCGCCAGCAGCTTAGGGTCTTCACAAGAGACCCAGTACTTC | CASSLGSSQETQYF
TRBJ2-3 | 15 | - | TRBV6-2/TRBV6-3 | few | TGTGCCAGCAGTTACCCCGGTAGATCCACAGATACGCAGTATTTT | CASSYPGRSTDTQYF
TRBJ2-2 | 13 | - | TRBV30 | - | TGTGCCTGGAGTACAGGGACCACCGGGGAGCTGTTTTTT | CAWSTGTTGELFF
TRBJ2-5 | 16 | TRBD2 | TRBV12-3/TRBV12-4 | - | TGTGCCAGCAGTTTAGGGGGACTAGCGGGAGTTGAGACCCAGTACTTC | CASSLGGLAGVETQYF
TRBJ1-1 | 15 | TRBD1 | TRBV6-5 | few | TGTGCCAGCAGATACAAGATAACAGGGGCGGGTGAAGCTTTCTTT | CASRYKITGAGEAFF
TRBJ1-2 | 15 | TRBD1 | TRBV5-1 | few | TGCGCCAGCAGCTCACCGACAGGGGAGGTTTATGGCTACACCTTC | CASSSPTGEVYGYTF
TRBJ1-1 | 16 | TRBD1 | TRBV5-5 | many | TGTGCCAGCAGCTTGGCCTTCGGACAGGGGAGCCCTGAAGCTTTCTTT | CASSLAFGQGSPEAFF
TRBJ1-2 | 15 | - | TRBV2 | - | TGTGCCAGCAGTGAGCGTGTTGATGGGAACTATGGCTACACCTTC | CASSERVDGNYGYTF
TRBJ2-7 | 16 | - | TRBV7-8 | many | TGTGCCAGCACCACACCACCGTGGGATCCAAATCGCGAGCAGTACTTC | CASTTPPWDPNREQYF